What follows describes a single T cell receptor beta chain. Original processing notes: The assay estimated nucleated cells by amplifying reference gene primers. Clones were sequenced by immunoSEQ multiplex PCR, and TCRdb holds only the in-frame ones, with some missing. From that table come the V and J calls and clone size; the DNA was used to work out D and trimming. The repertoire holds more than 300,000 clones, with around 89% as singletons. This record belongs to a study of blood T cell repertoires in COVID-19. Whole-study context: The United States, Italy and Spain were the sources of the acute and convalescent COVID-19 samples.

Looked up from germline, CDR1 is SGHVS and CDR2 is FQNEAQ. V was pared by 1 base and J by 14 bases, with 5 bases of the junction left unmatched. The CDR3 has 15 amino acids. The gene calls are TRBV7-8 and TRBJ2-1; 16 positions agree with TRBD2. The sequenced sample consisted of peripheral blood. The sequence was obtained from a woman between 40 and 50 years old with COVID-19, enrolled during active disease. The CDR3 loop is CASSLVGLAGGPEFF. The DNA for the CDR3 is TGTGCCAGCAGCTTAGTGGGACTAGCGGGAGGGCCGGAGTTCTTC.